The rows below give T cell receptor beta chains drawn from one sample of a study of blood T cell repertoires in COVID-19. The protocol was immunoSEQ multiplex PCR, while the TCRdb copy is restricted to in-frame clones and leaves out a portion. Seen here are 200,000 to 250,000 clones, 88% observed once, and the top ten hold roughly 2.7%. The sample was PBMCs or T cells enriched from blood (not recorded which). These receptors came from a woman in her 30s who had recovered from COVID-19. Both conserved end residues are part of each CDR3. Fields, in order: clone size, D gene, V gene, J gene, CDR3 protein, CDR3 DNA. D genes are given only for firm matches. Size values are once, few and many counts, or a class for expanded clones, and some rows have none.

size: .; D: .; V: TRBV14; J: TRBJ1-1; CDR3: CASSQVSGREAFF; DNA: TGTGCCAGCAGCCAAGTCTCAGGAAGGGAAGCTTTCTTT
size: .; D: .; V: TRBV27; J: TRBJ1-1; CDR3: CASRALTDLMNTEAFF; DNA: TGTGCCAGCAGGGCTTTGACTGACTTAATGAACACTGAAGCTTTCTTT
size: .; D: TRBD1; V: TRBV6-5; J: TRBJ1-2; CDR3: CASRPGQGNYTF; DNA: TGTGCCAGCAGACCGGGACAGGGGAACTATACCTTC
size: .; D: TRBD1; V: TRBV6-5; J: TRBJ2-7; CDR3: CASRGGASHEQYF; DNA: TGTGCCAGCAGAGGGGGCGCCTCACACGAGCAGTACTTC
size: .; D: .; V: TRBV11-3; J: TRBJ1-1; CDR3: CASSLTGNTEAFF; DNA: TGTGCCAGCAGCTTGACAGGAAACACTGAAGCTTTCTTT
size: .; D: TRBD1; V: TRBV5-4; J: TRBJ2-3; CDR3: CASSFGTALTDTQYF; DNA: TGTGCCAGCAGCTTCGGGACAGCCCTCACAGATACGCAGTATTTT
size: .; D: .; V: TRBV11-2; J: TRBJ1-1; CDR3: CASSTQVRNTEAFF; DNA: TGTGCCAGCAGCACACAAGTCCGGAACACTGAAGCTTTCTTT
size: .; D: TRBD1; V: TRBV4-3; J: TRBJ1-1; CDR3: CASSQDRIGTGNTEAFF; DNA: TGCGCCAGCAGCCAAGATAGGATCGGGACAGGGAACACTGAAGCTTTCTTT
size: few; D: TRBD1; V: TRBV27; J: TRBJ1-1; CDR3: CASRPTGERAFF; DNA: TGTGCCAGCAGGCCGACAGGGGAAAGGGCTTTCTTT
size: .; D: .; V: TRBV27; J: TRBJ1-2; CDR3: CASKFGGGYTF; DNA: TGTGCCAGCAAATTCGGCGGAGGCTACACCTTC
size: .; D: .; V: TRBV5-1; J: TRBJ2-3; CDR3: CASSLDRETDTQYF; DNA: TGCGCCAGCAGCTTGGACAGGGAGACAGATACGCAGTATTTT
size: .; D: .; V: TRBV5-6; J: TRBJ2-1; CDR3: CASSLVFLGDNEQFF; DNA: TGTGCCAGCAGCTTGGTGTTCTTGGGCGACAATGAGCAGTTCTTC
size: .; D: TRBD1; V: TRBV5-1; J: TRBJ2-6; CDR3: CASSLDRGPSGANVLTF; DNA: TGCGCCAGCAGCTTGGACAGGGGCCCCTCTGGGGCCAACGTCCTGACTTTC
size: .; D: .; V: TRBV21-1; J: TRBJ2-5; CDR3: CASSKLGTKIQETQYF; DNA: TGTGCCAGCAGCAAGCTAGGGACTAAAATCCAAGAGACCCAGTACTTC
size: .; D: TRBD2; V: TRBV6-2/TRBV6-3; J: TRBJ2-5; CDR3: CASSYPAGAMYQETQYF; DNA: TGTGCCAGCAGCTATCCAGCGGGGGCGATGTACCAAGAGACCCAGTACTTC
size: .; D: .; V: TRBV6-5; J: TRBJ1-2; CDR3: CASSSLVLRGYTF; DNA: TGTGCCAGCAGTAGCCTGGTCCTACGTGGCTACACCTTC
size: .; D: TRBD1; V: TRBV6-5; J: TRBJ1-6; CDR3: CASRTGTAYNSPLHF; DNA: TGTGCCAGCAGGACCGGGACAGCCTATAATTCACCCCTCCACTTT
size: .; D: TRBD1; V: TRBV7-8; J: TRBJ2-4; CDR3: CASSSEGTGIAKNIQYF; DNA: TGTGCCAGCAGCTCTGAGGGGACAGGAATAGCCAAAAACATTCAGTACTTC
size: .; D: .; V: TRBV10-3; J: TRBJ1-5; CDR3: CAISSRTGGNQPQHF; DNA: TGTGCCATCAGTTCGCGGACGGGGGGCAATCAGCCCCAGCATTTT
size: .; D: .; V: TRBV5-6; J: TRBJ1-4; CDR3: CASSLWGANEKLFF; DNA: TGTGCCAGCAGCTTATGGGGGGCTAATGAAAAACTGTTTTTT
size: .; D: TRBD1; V: TRBV4-2; J: TRBJ2-7; CDR3: CASSQDDRGYEQYF; DNA: TGTGCCAGCAGCCAAGACGACAGGGGATACGAGCAGTACTTC
size: .; D: TRBD1; V: TRBV19; J: TRBJ1-6; CDR3: CASSPRQGVSSYNSPLHF; DNA: TGTGCCAGTAGTCCACGACAGGGAGTGAGCTCCTATAATTCACCCCTCCACTTT
size: .; D: TRBD1; V: TRBV4-2; J: TRBJ1-2; CDR3: CASSQEPGTGPYGYTF; DNA: TGTGCCAGCAGCCAAGAACCCGGGACAGGTCCCTATGGCTACACCTTC
size: .; D: TRBD1; V: TRBV6-5; J: TRBJ2-3; CDR3: CASSPGQGTDTQYF; DNA: TGTGCCAGCAGCCCGGGACAGGGCACAGATACGCAGTATTTT
size: .; D: TRBD1; V: TRBV5-1; J: TRBJ1-1; CDR3: CASSMTGTMNTEAFF; DNA: TGCGCCAGCAGCATGACAGGGACCATGAACACTGAAGCTTTCTTT
size: .; D: TRBD1; V: TRBV6-5; J: TRBJ1-6; CDR3: CASSPSTGANSPLHF; DNA: TGTGCCAGCAGTCCCTCTACAGGGGCTAATTCACCCCTCCACTTT
size: .; D: .; V: TRBV4-1; J: TRBJ2-6; CDR3: CASTRGWTGANVLTF; DNA: TGCGCCAGCACTCGGGGGTGGACTGGGGCCAACGTCCTGACTTTC
size: once; D: .; V: TRBV28; J: TRBJ1-5; CDR3: CASSLPGEQPQHF; DNA: TGTGCCAGCAGTTTACCGGGGGAGCAGCCCCAGCATTTT
size: .; D: .; V: TRBV27; J: TRBJ1-1; CDR3: CASGWTVNTEAFF; DNA: TGTGCCAGCGGTTGGACAGTGAACACTGAAGCTTTCTTT
size: .; D: TRBD1; V: TRBV4-3; J: TRBJ2-5; CDR3: CASSDRDSQETQYF; DNA: TGCGCCAGCAGCGACCGGGACAGTCAAGAGACCCAGTACTTC
size: .; D: .; V: TRBV5-1; J: TRBJ2-7; CDR3: CASSLMGEGTLGEQYF; DNA: TGCGCCAGCAGCTTGATGGGGGAAGGGACTTTGGGTGAGCAGTACTTC
size: .; D: .; V: TRBV6-2/TRBV6-3; J: TRBJ2-7; CDR3: CASSYPQGTYEQYF; DNA: TGTGCCAGCAGTTACCCACAGGGAACCTACGAGCAGTACTTC
size: .; D: .; V: TRBV9; J: TRBJ1-3; CDR3: CASSLTGYISGNTIYF; DNA: TGTGCCAGCAGCTTGACAGGATATATCTCTGGAAACACCATATATTTT
size: .; D: TRBD1; V: TRBV7-9; J: TRBJ1-3; CDR3: CASSRTGGDSGNTIYF; DNA: TGTGCCAGCAGCAGGACAGGGGGCGACTCTGGAAACACCATATATTTT
size: .; D: TRBD1; V: TRBV5-3; J: TRBJ1-5; CDR3: CARSPGTGDSNQPQHF; DNA: TGTGCCAGAAGCCCCGGGACAGGAGATAGCAATCAGCCCCAGCATTTT
size: .; D: TRBD2; V: TRBV5-4; J: TRBJ2-3; CDR3: CASSLSGGDDTQYF; DNA: TGTGCCAGCAGCTTGAGCGGGGGGGACGATACGCAGTATTTT
size: .; D: .; V: TRBV10-3; J: TRBJ2-2; CDR3: CAISDSSNTGELFF; DNA: TGTGCCATCAGTGACTCCTCGAACACCGGGGAGCTGTTTTTT
size: .; D: .; V: TRBV13; J: TRBJ1-1; CDR3: CASSLGLQGRNTEAFF; DNA: TGTGCCAGCAGCTTAGGCCTCCAGGGTAGGAACACTGAAGCTTTCTTT
size: .; D: .; V: TRBV4-3; J: TRBJ1-4; CDR3: CASSQDIREKLFF; DNA: TGCGCCAGCAGCCAAGATATCAGGGAAAAACTGTTTTTT
size: .; D: .; V: TRBV29-1; J: TRBJ2-7; CDR3: CSVDGGEVSSYEQYF; DNA: TGCAGCGTTGACGGTGGGGAGGTAAGCTCCTACGAGCAGTACTTC
size: .; D: .; V: TRBV7-8; J: TRBJ2-7; CDR3: CASSLGPDYEQYF; DNA: TGTGCCAGCAGCTTAGGTCCAGACTACGAGCAGTACTTC
size: .; D: TRBD1; V: TRBV10-3; J: TRBJ1-2; CDR3: CAITTQGTNYGYTF; DNA: TGTGCCATCACAACACAGGGGACGAACTATGGCTACACCTTC
size: once; D: .; V: TRBV4-2; J: TRBJ1-2; CDR3: CASSQVGRGPTF; DNA: TGTGCCAGCAGCCAAGTGGGTCGGGGTCCCACCTTC
size: .; D: .; V: TRBV6-2/TRBV6-3; J: TRBJ2-3; CDR3: CASSYQGRAFSTDTQYF; DNA: TGTGCCAGCAGTTACCAGGGCAGAGCTTTTAGCACAGATACGCAGTATTTT
size: .; D: .; V: TRBV2; J: TRBJ2-1; CDR3: CASRGLNNEQFF; DNA: TGTGCCAGCAGAGGACTTAATAATGAGCAGTTCTTC
size: .; D: TRBD2; V: TRBV9; J: TRBJ2-2; CDR3: CASSDNTIAGENTGELFF; DNA: TGTGCCAGCAGTGACAATACAATAGCGGGGGAGAACACCGGGGAGCTGTTTTTT
size: .; D: .; V: TRBV9; J: TRBJ2-2; CDR3: CASSVGGVGRMLFF; DNA: TGTGCCAGCAGCGTAGGCGGGGTGGGGAGGATGCTGTTTTTT
size: .; D: TRBD1; V: TRBV10-3; J: TRBJ1-5; CDR3: CAISESVGQDYQPQHF; DNA: TGTGCCATCAGTGAGTCAGTAGGACAGGATTATCAGCCCCAGCATTTT
size: .; D: .; V: TRBV9; J: TRBJ2-7; CDR3: CASSPTGGSSYEQYF; DNA: TGTGCCAGCAGCCCCACCGGCGGAAGCTCCTACGAGCAGTACTTC
size: .; D: TRBD1; V: TRBV5-1; J: TRBJ1-6; CDR3: CASSLRGQNNSPLHF; DNA: TGCGCCAGCAGCTTGAGGGGACAGAATAATTCACCCCTCCACTTT
size: .; D: TRBD2; V: TRBV5-1; J: TRBJ2-5; CDR3: CASSLGAGGLETQYF; DNA: TGCGCCAGCAGCTTGGGAGCGGGGGGGCTAGAGACCCAGTACTTC
size: .; D: .; V: TRBV6-5; J: TRBJ1-1; CDR3: CASSPLRSLGTEAFF; DNA: TGTGCCAGCAGCCCCTTGCGGTCCTTGGGCACTGAAGCTTTCTTT
size: few; D: .; V: TRBV28; J: TRBJ2-7; CDR3: CASTQGGVFSYEQYF; DNA: TGTGCCAGCACTCAAGGGGGAGTCTTCTCCTACGAGCAGTACTTC
size: .; D: TRBD1; V: TRBV7-6; J: TRBJ2-2; CDR3: CASSSNAGTGYAGELFF; DNA: TGTGCCAGCAGCTCCAACGCCGGGACAGGGTACGCCGGGGAGCTGTTTTTT
size: .; D: TRBD1; V: TRBV27; J: TRBJ1-6; CDR3: CASRSGQYSPLHF; DNA: TGTGCCAGCAGGTCGGGACAGTATTCACCCCTCCACTTT
size: .; D: TRBD2; V: TRBV7-9; J: TRBJ2-7; CDR3: CASSRTSGAYEQYF; DNA: TGTGCCAGCAGCAGGACTAGCGGGGCCTACGAGCAGTACTTC
size: .; D: .; V: TRBV15; J: TRBJ1-2; CDR3: CATSRDKARGINYGYTF; DNA: TGTGCCACCAGCAGAGATAAGGCAAGGGGTATTAACTATGGCTACACCTTC
size: .; D: .; V: TRBV2; J: TRBJ1-4; CDR3: CASSVRDGGEKLFF; DNA: TGTGCCAGCAGCGTGCGGGACGGAGGAGAAAAACTGTTTTTT
size: once; D: TRBD2; V: TRBV7-9; J: TRBJ2-5; CDR3: CASRTGLAEETQYF; DNA: TGTGCCAGCAGAACCGGACTAGCGGAGGAGACCCAGTACTTC